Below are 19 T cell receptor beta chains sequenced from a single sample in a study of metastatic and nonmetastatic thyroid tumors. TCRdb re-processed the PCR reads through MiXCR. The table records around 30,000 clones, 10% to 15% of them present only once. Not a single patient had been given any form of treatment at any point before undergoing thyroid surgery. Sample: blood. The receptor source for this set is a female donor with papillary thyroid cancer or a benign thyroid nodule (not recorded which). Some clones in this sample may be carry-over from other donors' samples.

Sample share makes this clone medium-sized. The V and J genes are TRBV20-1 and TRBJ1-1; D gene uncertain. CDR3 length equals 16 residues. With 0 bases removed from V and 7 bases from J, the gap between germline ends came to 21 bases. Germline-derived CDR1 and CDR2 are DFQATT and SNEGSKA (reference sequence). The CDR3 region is CSARDGRMMLGIEAFF. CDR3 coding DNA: TGCAGTGCTAGAGATGGCAGGATGATGTTGGGGATTGAAGCTTTCTTT.

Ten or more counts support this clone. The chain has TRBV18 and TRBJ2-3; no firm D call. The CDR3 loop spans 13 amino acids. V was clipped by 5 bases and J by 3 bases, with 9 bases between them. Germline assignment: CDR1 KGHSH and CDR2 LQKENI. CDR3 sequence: CASSVTQTDTQYF. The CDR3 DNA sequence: TGTGCCAGCTCAGTGACTCAAACAGATACGCAGTATTTT.

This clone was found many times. In nucleotides, the CDR3 is TGTGCCAGCAGTTATTCGGGGTTCTACGAGCAGTACTTC. The encoded protein is CASSYSGFYEQYF. V is TRBV6-2 or TRBV6-3 and J is TRBJ2-7; D might be TRBD2 (5 bases). The length of the CDR3 is 13 residues. The germline gives CDR1 MNHEY, CDR2 SVGEGT. V lost 3 bases to trimming and J lost 3 bases, with 9 bases between them.

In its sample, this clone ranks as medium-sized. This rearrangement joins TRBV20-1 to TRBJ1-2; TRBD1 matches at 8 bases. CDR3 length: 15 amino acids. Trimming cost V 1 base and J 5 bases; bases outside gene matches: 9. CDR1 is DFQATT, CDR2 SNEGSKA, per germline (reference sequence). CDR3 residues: CSARVLQGAGYGYTF. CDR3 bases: TGCAGTGCTAGAGTGCTGCAGGGGGCGGGGTATGGCTACACCTTC.

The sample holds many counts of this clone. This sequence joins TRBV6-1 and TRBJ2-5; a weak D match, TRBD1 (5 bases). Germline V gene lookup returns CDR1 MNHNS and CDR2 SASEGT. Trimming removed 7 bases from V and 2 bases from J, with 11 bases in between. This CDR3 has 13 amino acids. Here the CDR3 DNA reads TGTGCCAGCAAATTAGGGGCGCAAGAGACCCAGTACTTC. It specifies CASKLGAQETQYF.

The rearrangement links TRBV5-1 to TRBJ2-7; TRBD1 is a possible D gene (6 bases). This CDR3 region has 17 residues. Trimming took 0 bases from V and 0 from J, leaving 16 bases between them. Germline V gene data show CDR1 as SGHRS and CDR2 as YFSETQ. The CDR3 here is CASSLAPAGASSYEQYF. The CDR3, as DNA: TGCGCCAGCAGCTTGGCCCCAGCAGGGGCGAGCTCCTACGAGCAGTACTTC.

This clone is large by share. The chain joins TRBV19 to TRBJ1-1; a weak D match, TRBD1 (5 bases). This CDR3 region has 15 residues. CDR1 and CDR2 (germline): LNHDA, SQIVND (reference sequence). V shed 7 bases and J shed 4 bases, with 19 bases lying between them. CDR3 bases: TGTGCCAGTATGTTGGGGTCCTTCGGGGGCACTGAAGCTTTCTTT. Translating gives CASMLGSFGGTEAFF.

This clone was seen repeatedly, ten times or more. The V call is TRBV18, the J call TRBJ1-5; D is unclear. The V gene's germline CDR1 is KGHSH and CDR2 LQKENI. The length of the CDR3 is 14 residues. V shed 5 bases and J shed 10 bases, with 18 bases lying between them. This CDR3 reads CASSLDGSSTPQHF. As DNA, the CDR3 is TGTGCCAGCTCATTGGACGGCTCAAGTACCCCCCAGCATTTT.

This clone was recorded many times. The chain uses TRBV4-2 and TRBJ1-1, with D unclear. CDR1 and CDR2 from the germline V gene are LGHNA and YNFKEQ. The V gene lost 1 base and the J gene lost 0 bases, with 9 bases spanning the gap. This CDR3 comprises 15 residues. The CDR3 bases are TGTGCCAGCAGCCAAGTTCAGTCCCTGAACACTGAAGCTTTCTTT. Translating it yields CASSQVQSLNTEAFF.

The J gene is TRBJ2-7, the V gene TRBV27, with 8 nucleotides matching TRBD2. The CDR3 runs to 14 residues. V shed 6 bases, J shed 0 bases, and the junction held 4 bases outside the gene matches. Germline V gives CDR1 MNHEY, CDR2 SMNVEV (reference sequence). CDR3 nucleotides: TGTGCCAGCAGCGGACTAGCTGCCTCCTACGAGCAGTACTTC. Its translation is CASSGLAASYEQYF.

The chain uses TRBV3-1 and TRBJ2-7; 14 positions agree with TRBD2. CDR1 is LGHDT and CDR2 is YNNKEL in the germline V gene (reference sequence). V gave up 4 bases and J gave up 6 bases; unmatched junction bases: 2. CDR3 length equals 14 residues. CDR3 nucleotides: TGTGCCAGCAGCCCGACTAGCGGGAGGGGCGAGCAGTACTTC. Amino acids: CASSPTSGRGEQYF.

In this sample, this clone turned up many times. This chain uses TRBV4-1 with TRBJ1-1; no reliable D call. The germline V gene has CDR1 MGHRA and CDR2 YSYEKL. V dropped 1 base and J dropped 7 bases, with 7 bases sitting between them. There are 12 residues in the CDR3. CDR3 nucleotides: TGCGCCAGCAGCCAAGTCGGCGGTGAAGCTTTCTTT. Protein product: CASSQVGGEAFF.

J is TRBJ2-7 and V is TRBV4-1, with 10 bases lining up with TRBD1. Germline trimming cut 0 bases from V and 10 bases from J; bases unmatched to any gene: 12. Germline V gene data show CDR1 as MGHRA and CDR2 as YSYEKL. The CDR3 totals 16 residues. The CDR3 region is CASSQETGTGARSQYF. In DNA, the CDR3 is TGCGCCAGCAGCCAAGAAACTGGGACAGGGGCGAGGAGTCAGTACTTC.

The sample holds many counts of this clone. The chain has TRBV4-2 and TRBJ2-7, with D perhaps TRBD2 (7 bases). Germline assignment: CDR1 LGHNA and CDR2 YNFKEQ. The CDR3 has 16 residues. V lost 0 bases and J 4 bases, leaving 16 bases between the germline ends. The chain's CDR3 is CASSQEGTGGPYEQYF. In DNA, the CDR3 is TGTGCCAGCAGCCAAGAAGGAACGGGGGGCCCTTACGAGCAGTACTTC.

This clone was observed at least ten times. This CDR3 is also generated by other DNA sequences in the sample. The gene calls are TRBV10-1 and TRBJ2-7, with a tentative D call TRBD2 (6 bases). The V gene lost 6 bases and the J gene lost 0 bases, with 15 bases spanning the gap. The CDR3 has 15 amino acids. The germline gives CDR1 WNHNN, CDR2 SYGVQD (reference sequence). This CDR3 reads CASRGGRIPSYEQYF. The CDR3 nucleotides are TGCGCCAGCAGGGGGGGACGGATACCCTCCTACGAGCAGTACTTC.

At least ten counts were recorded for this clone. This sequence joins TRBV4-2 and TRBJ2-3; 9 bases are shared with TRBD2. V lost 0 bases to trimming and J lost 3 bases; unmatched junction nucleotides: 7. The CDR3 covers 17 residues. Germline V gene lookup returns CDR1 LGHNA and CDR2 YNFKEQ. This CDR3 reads CASSQEGAGGGTDTQYF. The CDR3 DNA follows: TGTGCCAGCAGCCAAGAGGGTGCGGGAGGGGGGACAGATACGCAGTATTTT.

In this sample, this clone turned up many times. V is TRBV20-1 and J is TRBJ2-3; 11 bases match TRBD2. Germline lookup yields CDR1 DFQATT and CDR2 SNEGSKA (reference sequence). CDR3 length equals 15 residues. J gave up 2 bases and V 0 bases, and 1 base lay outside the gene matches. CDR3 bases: TGCAGTGCTAGAGAGGGACTAGCGGACACAGATACGCAGTATTTT. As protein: CSAREGLADTDTQYF.

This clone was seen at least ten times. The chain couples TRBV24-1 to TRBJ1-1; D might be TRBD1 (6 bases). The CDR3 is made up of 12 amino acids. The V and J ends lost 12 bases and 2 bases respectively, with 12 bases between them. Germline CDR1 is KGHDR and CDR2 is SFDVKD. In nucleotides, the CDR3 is TGTGCCGTAACCGGGACAAACACTGAAGCTTTCTTT. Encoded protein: CAVTGTNTEAFF.

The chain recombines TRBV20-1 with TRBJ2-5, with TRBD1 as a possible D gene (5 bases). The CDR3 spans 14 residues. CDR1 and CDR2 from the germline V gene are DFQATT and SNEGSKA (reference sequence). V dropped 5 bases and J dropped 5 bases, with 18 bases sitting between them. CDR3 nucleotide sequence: TGCAGTGCTGGGGCCACCCTGACACTGGAGACCCAGTACTTC. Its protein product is CSAGATLTLETQYF.